This T cell receptor (beta chain) was recorded in a study of lymphopenia after photon versus proton radiotherapy. This clone was counted a single time. TCRdb's copy holds only in-frame clones and misses some; the assay was immunoSEQ multiplex PCR. The sample shows about 70,000 clones, less than 95% of them seen only once. The CDR3 sequence is 14 residues long. Per the germline V gene, CDR1 is MNHEY and CDR2 is SVGAGI. The junction had 8 bases not matched to a gene; V was cut back by 8 bases and J by 2 bases. Material: peripheral blood, obtained from a patient treated with photon-based radiotherapy. The TCR was taken from a woman in her thirties or forties with cholangiocarcinoma. V usage is TRBV6-5 and J usage is TRBJ2-7, with 8 nucleotides matching TRBD2. CDR3 sequence reads: CASARGGSTYEQYF. The CDR3 DNA follows: TGTGCCAGCGCACGGGGGGGTAGTACCTACGAGCAGTACTTC.